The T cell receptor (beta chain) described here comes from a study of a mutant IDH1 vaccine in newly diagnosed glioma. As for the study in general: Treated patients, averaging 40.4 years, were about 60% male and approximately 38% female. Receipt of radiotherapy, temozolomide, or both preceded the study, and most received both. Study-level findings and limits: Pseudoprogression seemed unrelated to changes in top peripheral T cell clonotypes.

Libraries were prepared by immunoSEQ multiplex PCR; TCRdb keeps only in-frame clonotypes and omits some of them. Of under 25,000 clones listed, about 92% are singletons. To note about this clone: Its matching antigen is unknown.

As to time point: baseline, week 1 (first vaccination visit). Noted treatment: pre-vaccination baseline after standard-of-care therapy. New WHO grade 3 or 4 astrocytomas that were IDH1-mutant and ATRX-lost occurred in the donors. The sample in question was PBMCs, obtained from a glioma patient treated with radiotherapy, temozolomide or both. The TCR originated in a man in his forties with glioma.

The DNA of the CDR3 is TGCGCCAGCAGATGGGATAACTACAATGAGCAGTTCTTC. It yields the protein CASRWDNYNEQFF. This sequence joins TRBV5-1 and TRBJ2-1, with no clear D. Trimming took 5 bases from V and 3 from J, leaving 9 bases between them. The germline V gene encodes CDR1 SGHRS and CDR2 YFSETQ. The CDR3 loop spans 13 amino acids.